These 27 T cell receptor beta chains originate from one sample sequenced in a study of blood T cell repertoires in COVID-19. Clones were read by immunoSEQ multiplex PCR, and TCRdb kept only the in-frame ones, dropping some. Among some 360,000 clones listed, 80% to 90% were seen once. The sequencing input was peripheral blood. The receptors come from a woman between 55 and 75 years old with COVID-19, enrolled during active disease.

The rearrangement joins TRBV30 to TRBJ1-2; 9 bases align to TRBD1. The CDR3 consists of 14 residues. Losses at the gene ends were 5 bases for V and 3 bases for J; bases not matched to a gene: 7. The germline V gene encodes CDR1 GTSNPN and CDR2 SVGIG (reference sequence). CDR3 in DNA: TGTGCCTGGTCTAGGGGACAGGGCCACTATGGCTACACCTTC. This translates into CAWSRGQGHYGYTF. The variable domain in full, with the rest retrieved from reference TRBV30 and TRBJ1-2, is SQTIHQWPATLVQPVGSPLSLECTVEGTSNPNLYWYRQAAGRGLQLLFYSVGIGQISSEVPQNLSASRPQDRQFILSSKKLLLSDSGFYLCAWSRGQGHYGYTFGSGTRLTVV.

The chain employs TRBV5-1 and TRBJ2-7; D is possibly TRBD1 (6 bases). Trimming stripped 3 bases from V and 1 base from J, with 11 bases between. From germline, CDR1 is SGHRS and CDR2 YFSETQ. The CDR3 is made up of 14 amino acids. This CDR3 reads CASSSGTLSYEQYF. CDR3 sequence (DNA): TGCGCCAGCAGCTCCGGGACACTGTCCTACGAGCAGTACTTC.

The rearrangement links TRBV25-1 to TRBJ1-2; 7 bases align to TRBD1. Germline V lookup: CDR1 MGHDK, CDR2 SYGVNS. Trimming removed 4 bases from V and 3 bases from J; junction bases left unmatched: 5. The CDR3 is made up of 14 amino acids. CDR3 sequence reads: CASSAPGQDYGYTF. In DNA form, the CDR3 reads TGTGCCAGCAGTGCCCCCGGACAGGACTATGGCTACACCTTC.

J is TRBJ1-2 and V is TRBV30; D perhaps matches TRBD1 (5 bases). Trimming left V 5 bases short and J 6 bases short, with 19 bases between. The CDR3 covers 14 residues. CDR1 is GTSNPN, CDR2 SVGIG, per germline (reference sequence). The CDR3 coding sequence is TGTGCCTGGGGCAACGGGGGACGTGGAAATGGCTACACCTTC. Protein product: CAWGNGGRGNGYTF.

V and J are TRBV7-2 and TRBJ1-4, with a possible D match to TRBD1 (5 bases). This CDR3 spans 15 amino acids. V lost 4 bases and J lost 4, with 13 bases in between. Looked up from germline, CDR1 is SGHTA and CDR2 is FQGNSA. CDR3 amino acids: CASSSPGVINEKLFF. In nucleotides, the CDR3 is TGTGCCAGCAGCTCCCCGGGGGTTATTAATGAAAAACTGTTTTTT.

The chain recombines TRBV2 with TRBJ2-3; 8 bases are shared with TRBD1. Per the germline V gene, CDR1 is SNHLY and CDR2 is FYNNEI. The CDR3 is 12 residues long. After removal of 10 bases from V and 5 bases from J, the junction contained 5 bases not matched to a gene. The CDR3 loop is CATGTGQDTQYF. The CDR3 bases are TGTGCCACGGGGACAGGTCAAGATACGCAGTATTTT.

J is TRBJ1-1 and V is TRBV5-1; D gene unclear. The CDR3 has 11 residues. Germline V lookup: CDR1 SGHRS, CDR2 YFSETQ. Trimming stripped 6 bases from V and 3 bases from J, with 6 bases between. This CDR3 reads CASKQDTEAFF. The CDR3 DNA follows: TGCGCCAGCAAGCAGGACACTGAAGCTTTCTTT.

The V call is TRBV6-6, the J call TRBJ2-2, with D perhaps matching TRBD1 (5 bases). V lost 1 base and J 5 bases, leaving 11 bases between the germline ends. The CDR3 contains 15 residues. Germline V CDR1 and CDR2: MNHNY, SVGAGI (reference sequence). The CDR3 nucleotides are TGTGCCAGCAGTTACTGGGTCCCAGGGACCGGGGAGCTGTTTTTT. It encodes CASSYWVPGTGELFF.

The CDR3 DNA follows: TGTGCCAGCAGCTTGGGGGGGCGGAACAATTCACCCCTCCACTTT. This translates into CASSLGGRNNSPLHF. The chain is built from TRBV5-4 and TRBJ1-6; weak D call: TRBD1 (6 bases). This CDR3 is 15 amino acids long. Germline CDR1 and CDR2: SGHNT and YYREEE (reference sequence). Between the trimmed V and J ends, which lost 0 bases and 7 bases, there was a span of 11 bases.

This sequence joins TRBV5-1 and TRBJ2-1, with 9 positions matching TRBD2. V gave up 1 base and J gave up 4 bases; unmatched junction bases: 6. CDR3 length: 16 amino acids. From germline, CDR1 is SGHRS and CDR2 YFSETQ. CDR3 sequence (DNA): TGCGCCAGCAGCTTGCAGCCTAGCGGGGTATACAATGAGCAGTTCTTC. Its protein is CASSLQPSGVYNEQFF.

This clone has just one count. The DNA of the CDR3 is TGTGCCTGGAGTGGAGGGACAGGGTTATTTGGACCCCTCCACTTT. It codes for CAWSGGTGLFGPLHF. The chain uses TRBV30 and TRBJ1-6; TRBD1 aligns across 9 bases. The CDR3 is 15 residues long. Per the germline V gene, CDR1 is GTSNPN and CDR2 is SVGIG (reference sequence). Trimming at V came to 1 base and at J to 12 bases, leaving 10 bases not matched to a gene.

The chain combines TRBV13 with TRBJ1-1; 7 bases line up with TRBD1. This CDR3 is 16 amino acids long. Trimming at V came to 5 bases and at J to 1 base, leaving 10 bases not matched to a gene. The germline V gene has CDR1 PRHDT and CDR2 FYEKMQ (reference sequence). DNA for the CDR3: TGTGCCAGCAGCCTTGGGACAGTCTTGCGGAACACTGAAGCTTTCTTT. Its translation: CASSLGTVLRNTEAFF.

The chain employs TRBV5-1 and TRBJ1-1; D is ambiguous. Germline CDR1 is SGHRS and CDR2 is YFSETQ. CDR3 length: 11 amino acids. Trimming took 6 bases from V and 7 from J, leaving 10 bases between them. CDR3 protein: CASTQAGEAFF. Here the CDR3 DNA reads TGCGCCAGCACCCAAGCGGGTGAAGCTTTCTTT.

This chain connects TRBV3-1 (or the pseudogene TRBV3-2) to TRBJ2-5, with D unresolved. Between the trimmed V and J ends, which lost 3 bases and 3 bases, there was a span of 8 bases. This CDR3 is 13 amino acids long. Germline V gene sequence: CDR1 LGHDT, CDR2 YNNKEL (reference sequence). CDR3 in DNA: TGTGCCAGCAGCCAGTATTCTGAAGAGACCCAGTACTTC. This translates into CASSQYSEETQYF.

This chain joins TRBV19 and TRBJ2-6; the D is unclear. CDR1 is LNHDA and CDR2 is SQIVND in the germline V gene (reference sequence). Trimming left V 5 bases short and J 2 bases short, with 10 bases between. The CDR3 spans 15 residues. The CDR3 nucleotides are TGTGCCAGTAGTTCCGGTCCACCTGGGGCCAACGTCCTGACTTTC. It is translated as CASSSGPPGANVLTF. Full variable domain (rest looked up from reference TRBV19 and TRBJ2-6): DGGITQSPKYLFRKEGQNVTLSCEQNLNHDAMYWYRQDPGQGLRLIYYSQIVNDFQKGDIAEGYSVSREKKESFPLTVTSAQKNPTAFYLCASSSGPPGANVLTFGAGSRLTVL.

The chain recombines TRBV6-5 with TRBJ2-7; 7 bases match TRBD1. V lost 6 bases and J lost 0; bases outside the gene matches: 2. This CDR3 comprises 13 residues. Germline lookup yields CDR1 MNHEY and CDR2 SVGAGI. The CDR3 sequence is CASRGTDSYEQYF. As DNA, the CDR3 is TGTGCCAGCAGAGGGACAGACTCCTACGAGCAGTACTTC.

This chain joins TRBV30 and TRBJ1-1; D possibly corresponds to TRBD1 (5 bases). Per the germline V gene, CDR1 is GTSNPN and CDR2 is SVGIG (reference sequence). The CDR3 consists of 14 residues. Deletions cut 1 base from V and 6 bases from J, with 15 bases between. CDR3 residues: CAWSGAGRYAEAFF. DNA for the CDR3: TGTGCCTGGAGTGGAGCAGGGAGGTACGCTGAAGCTTTCTTT.

The CDR3 nucleotides are TGTGCCAGCAGCCGGCGGGAGACCCAGTACTTC. It codes for CASSRRETQYF. The chain recombines TRBV6-5 with TRBJ2-5; D gene unclear. This CDR3 spans 11 amino acids. The ends were cut back, 6 bases at V and 5 bases at J, with 7 bases in the middle. Germline-derived CDR1 and CDR2 are MNHEY and SVGAGI.

The CDR3: CASSVAGYNEQFF. The CDR3 DNA reads TGTGCCAGCAGCGTAGCAGGGTACAATGAGCAGTTCTTC. The rearrangement links TRBV9 to TRBJ2-1; possibly TRBD1 for D (5 bases). CDR1 is SGDLS and CDR2 is YYNGEE in the germline V gene. CDR3 length equals 13 residues. The V gene lost 0 bases and the J gene lost 4 bases, with 5 bases spanning the gap.

The gene calls are TRBV10-3 and TRBJ1-5; 9 bases match TRBD1. V lost 8 bases, J lost 6 bases, and 5 bases stayed unmatched. The germline V gene encodes CDR1 ENHRY and CDR2 SYGVKD. The CDR3 spans 13 residues. The CDR3 nucleotides are TGTGCCATCGGACAGGGGATCAGTCAGCCCCAGCATTTT. This gives the protein CAIGQGISQPQHF.

This chain joins TRBV10-3 and TRBJ2-3, with TRBD2 matching over 7 bases. The ends lost 4 bases at V and 1 base at J; junction bases unmatched: 2. Germline loops: CDR1 ENHRY, CDR2 SYGVKD. The CDR3 extends over 14 amino acids. DNA for the CDR3: TGTGCCATCAGTGTGGGGGGGGGCACAGATACGCAGTATTTT. Its protein is CAISVGGGTDTQYF.

This clone has only a few counts. V and J are TRBV7-8 and TRBJ1-5, with no clear D. The CDR3 spans 18 residues. CDR1 and CDR2 from the germline V gene are SGHVS and FQNEAQ. The V gene lost 1 base and the J gene lost 0 bases, with 16 bases spanning the gap. The CDR3: CASSLVGPGVLSNQPQHF. CDR3 coding DNA: TGTGCCAGCAGCTTAGTAGGGCCCGGGGTCCTTAGCAATCAGCCCCAGCATTTT.

The rearrangement joins TRBV9 to TRBJ2-1; the match to TRBD2 covers 11 bases. V lost 0 bases to trimming and J lost 1 base; unmatched junction nucleotides: 6. This CDR3 has 18 residues. Per the germline V gene, CDR1 is SGDLS and CDR2 is YYNGEE. The CDR3 DNA reads as TGTGCCAGCAGCGTAGGAGGTAGCGGGGGGGCATCCTACAATGAGCAGTTCTTC. It translates to CASSVGGSGGASYNEQFF.

In nucleotides, the CDR3 is TGTGCCAGCAGCCAAGAGATCCGGACAGGGAATGGAAACACCATATATTTT. It specifies CASSQEIRTGNGNTIYF. The chain uses TRBV4-2 and TRBJ1-3; 8 positions agree with TRBD1. V shed 0 bases and J 3 bases; nucleotides not matched to a gene: 7. The CDR3 has 17 residues. Germline V gene data show CDR1 as LGHNA and CDR2 as YNFKEQ.

The chain couples TRBV30 to TRBJ1-5; TRBD1 might be the D (6 bases). V was shortened by 0 bases and J by 0 bases, with 9 bases between the two germline ends. The CDR3 covers 15 residues. Germline CDR1 and CDR2: GTSNPN and SVGIG (reference sequence). CDR3: CAWSVGTTSNQPQHF. CDR3 DNA sequence: TGTGCCTGGAGTGTAGGGACAACTAGCAATCAGCCCCAGCATTTT.

This clone showed up just a few times. J is TRBJ2-4 and V is TRBV4-1; TRBD2 might be the D (6 bases). This CDR3 region has 15 residues. Trimming cost V 5 bases and J 8 bases, with 19 bases left between them. The germline V gene encodes CDR1 MGHRA and CDR2 YSYEKL. The CDR3, as DNA: TGCGCCAGCAGCTACCGAATGAGAGGGGAGGACATTCAGTACTTC. Translation gives CASSYRMRGEDIQYF.

This chain joins TRBV10-3 and TRBJ1-5; 9 bases are a match to TRBD1. The J segment lost 9 bases and the V segment lost 6 bases, leaving 9 bases of the junction unmatched. The CDR3 runs 14 residues. The germline V gene has CDR1 ENHRY and CDR2 SYGVKD. Written as DNA, the CDR3 is TGTGCCATCAGCCAGACAGGGGGAATCAGGCCCCAGCATTTT. This encodes CAISQTGGIRPQHF.